Included here is one T cell receptor beta chain sequence, with context. This sample was included in a study of cytotoxic CD8 clonotypes in ibrutinib-treated CLL. Sequencing was performed with immunoSEQ multiplex PCR; in TCRdb, only in-frame clones are kept and a portion is missing. The sample lists 250,000 to 350,000 clones; 70% to 80% were seen once. Specimen: PBMCs, collected at disease progression, from a patient treated with ibrutinib. The source is a human donor with chronic lymphocytic leukemia.

CDR3 sequence (DNA): TGCGCCAGCGGTAAGGGACTAGGCTACGAGCAGTACTTC. Its translation is CASGKGLGYEQYF. The chain links TRBV4-3 to TRBJ2-7; 8 bases map to TRBD2. CDR1 and CDR2 (germline): LGHNA, YSLEER. This CDR3 contains 13 residues. V dropped 8 bases and J dropped 3; count of bases not matched to a gene: 6.